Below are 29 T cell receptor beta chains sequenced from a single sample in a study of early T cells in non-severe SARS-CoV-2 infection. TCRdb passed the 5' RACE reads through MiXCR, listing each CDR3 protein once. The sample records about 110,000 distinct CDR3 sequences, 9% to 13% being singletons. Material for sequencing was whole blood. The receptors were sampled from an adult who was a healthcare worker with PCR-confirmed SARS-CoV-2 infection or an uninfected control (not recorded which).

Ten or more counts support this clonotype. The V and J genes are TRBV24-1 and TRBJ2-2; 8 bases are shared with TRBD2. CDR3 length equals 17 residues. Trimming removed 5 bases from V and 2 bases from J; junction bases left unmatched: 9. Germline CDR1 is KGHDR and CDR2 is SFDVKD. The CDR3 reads CATSAPTAGDNTGELFF. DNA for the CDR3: TGTGCCACCAGTGCCCCAACAGCGGGAGATAACACCGGGGAGCTGTTTTTT.

This CDR3 is CSARAQGSGNTIYF. The CDR3 DNA follows: TGCAGTGCTAGGGCCCAGGGCTCTGGAAACACCATATATTTT. This sequence joins TRBV20-1 and TRBJ1-3, with D possibly TRBD1 on 5 matching bases. Trimming stripped 3 bases from V and 0 bases from J, with 9 bases between. This CDR3 has 14 amino acids. CDR1 DFQATT and CDR2 SNEGSKA come from the germline V gene (reference sequence).

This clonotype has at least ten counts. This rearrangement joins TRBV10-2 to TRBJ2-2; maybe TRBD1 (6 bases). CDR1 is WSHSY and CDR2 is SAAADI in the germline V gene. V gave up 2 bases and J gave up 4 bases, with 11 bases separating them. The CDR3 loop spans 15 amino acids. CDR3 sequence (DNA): TGCGCCAGCAGTGAGCGGCCCAGGGGCACCGGGGAGCTGTTTTTT. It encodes CASSERPRGTGELFF.

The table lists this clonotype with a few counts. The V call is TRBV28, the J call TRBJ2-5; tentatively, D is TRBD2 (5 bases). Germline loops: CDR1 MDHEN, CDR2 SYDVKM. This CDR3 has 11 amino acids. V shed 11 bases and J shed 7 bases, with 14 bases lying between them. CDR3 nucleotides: TGTGCCGGGCTAGCCAAGGGGACCCAGTACTTC. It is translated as CAGLAKGTQYF.

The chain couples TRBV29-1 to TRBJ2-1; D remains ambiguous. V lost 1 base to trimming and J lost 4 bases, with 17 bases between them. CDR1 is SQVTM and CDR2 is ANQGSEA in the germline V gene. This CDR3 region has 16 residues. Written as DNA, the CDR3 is TGCAGCGTTGAAGGGGTTCCCGATACCGTTTACAATGAGCAGTTCTTC. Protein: CSVEGVPDTVYNEQFF.

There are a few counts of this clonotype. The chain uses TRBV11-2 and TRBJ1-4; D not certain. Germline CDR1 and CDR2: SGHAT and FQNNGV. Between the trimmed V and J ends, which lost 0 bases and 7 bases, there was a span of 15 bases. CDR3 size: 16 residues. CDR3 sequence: CASSLEKYRWGEKLFF. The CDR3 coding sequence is TGTGCCAGCAGCTTAGAAAAATACCGATGGGGTGAAAAACTGTTTTTT.

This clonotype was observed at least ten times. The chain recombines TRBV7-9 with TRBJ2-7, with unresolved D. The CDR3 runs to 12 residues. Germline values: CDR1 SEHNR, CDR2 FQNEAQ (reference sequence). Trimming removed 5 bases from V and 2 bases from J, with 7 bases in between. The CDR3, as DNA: TGTGCCAGCAGCCCCCACCCCTACGAGCAGTACTTC. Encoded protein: CASSPHPYEQYF. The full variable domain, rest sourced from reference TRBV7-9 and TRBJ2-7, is DTGVSQNPRHKITKRGQNVTFRCDPISEHNRLYWYRQTLGQGPEFLTYFQNEAQLEKSRLLSDRFSAERPKGSFSTLEIQRTEQGDSAMYLCASSPHPYEQYFGPGTRLTVT.

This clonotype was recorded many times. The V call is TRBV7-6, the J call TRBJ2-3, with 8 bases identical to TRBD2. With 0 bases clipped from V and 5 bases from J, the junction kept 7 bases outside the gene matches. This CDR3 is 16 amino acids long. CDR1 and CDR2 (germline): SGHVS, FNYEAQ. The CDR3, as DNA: TGTGCCAGCAGCTTAGCGCCCGGGGGGGTACAAGATACGCAGTATTTT. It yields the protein CASSLAPGGVQDTQYF.

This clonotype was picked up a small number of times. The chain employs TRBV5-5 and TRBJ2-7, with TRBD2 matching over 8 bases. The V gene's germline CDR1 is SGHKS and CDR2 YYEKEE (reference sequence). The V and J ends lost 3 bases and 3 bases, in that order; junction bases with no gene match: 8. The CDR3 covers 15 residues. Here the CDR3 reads CASSSTAGALYEQYF. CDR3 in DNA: TGTGCCAGCAGCTCGACAGCGGGGGCCCTCTACGAGCAGTACTTC.

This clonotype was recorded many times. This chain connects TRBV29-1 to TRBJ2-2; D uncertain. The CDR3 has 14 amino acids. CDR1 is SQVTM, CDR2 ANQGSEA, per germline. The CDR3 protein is CSALTSANTGELFF. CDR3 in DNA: TGCAGTGCACTGACATCTGCGAACACCGGGGAGCTGTTTTTT.

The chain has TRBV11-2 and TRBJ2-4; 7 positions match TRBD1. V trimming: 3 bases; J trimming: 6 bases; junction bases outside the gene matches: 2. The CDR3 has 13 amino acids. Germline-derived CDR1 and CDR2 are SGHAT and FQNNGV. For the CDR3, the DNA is TGTGCCAGCAGCTTTACAGGGGCAAACATTCAGTACTTC. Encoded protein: CASSFTGANIQYF.

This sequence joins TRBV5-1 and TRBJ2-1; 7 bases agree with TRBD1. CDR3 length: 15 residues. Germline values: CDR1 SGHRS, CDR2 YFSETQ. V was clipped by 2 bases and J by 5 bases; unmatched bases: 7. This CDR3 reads CASSFTGAADNEQFF. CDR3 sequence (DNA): TGCGCCAGCAGCTTCACAGGGGCCGCGGACAATGAGCAGTTCTTC.

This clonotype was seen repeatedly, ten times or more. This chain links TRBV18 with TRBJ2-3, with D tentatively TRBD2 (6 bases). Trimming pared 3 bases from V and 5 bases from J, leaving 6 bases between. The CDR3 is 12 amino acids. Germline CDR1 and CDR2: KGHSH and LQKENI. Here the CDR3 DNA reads TGTGCCAGCTCACCGGGGGGAGATACGCAGTATTTT. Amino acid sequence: CASSPGGDTQYF. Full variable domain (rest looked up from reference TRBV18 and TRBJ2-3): NAGVMQNPRHLVRRRGQEARLRCSPMKGHSHVYWYRQLPEEGLKFMVYLQKENIIDESGMPKERFSAEFPKEGPSILRIQQVVRGDSAAYFCASSPGGDTQYFGPGTRLTVL.

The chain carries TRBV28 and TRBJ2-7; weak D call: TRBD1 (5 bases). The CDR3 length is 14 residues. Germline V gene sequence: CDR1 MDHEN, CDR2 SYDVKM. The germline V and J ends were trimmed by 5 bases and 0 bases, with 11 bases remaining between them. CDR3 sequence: CASSAQVYSYEQYF. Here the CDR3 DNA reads TGTGCCAGCAGTGCACAGGTATACTCCTACGAGCAGTACTTC.

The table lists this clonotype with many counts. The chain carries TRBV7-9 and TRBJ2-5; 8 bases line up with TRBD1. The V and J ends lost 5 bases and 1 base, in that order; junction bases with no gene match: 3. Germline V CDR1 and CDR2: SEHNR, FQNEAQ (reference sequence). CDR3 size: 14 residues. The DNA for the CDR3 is TGTGCCAGCAGCCGACAGGGGTCCCAAGAGACCCAGTACTTC. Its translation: CASSRQGSQETQYF.

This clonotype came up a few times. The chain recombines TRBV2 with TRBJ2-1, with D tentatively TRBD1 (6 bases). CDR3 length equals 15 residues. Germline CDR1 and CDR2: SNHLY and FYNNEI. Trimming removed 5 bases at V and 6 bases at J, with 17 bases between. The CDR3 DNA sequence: TGTGCCAGCAGTCCCAGGGGATCTATGTTCAATGAGCAGTTCTTC. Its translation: CASSPRGSMFNEQFF. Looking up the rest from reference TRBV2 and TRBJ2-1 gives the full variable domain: EPEVTQTPSHQVTQMGQEVILRCVPISNHLYFYWYRQILGQKVEFLVSFYNNEISEKSEIFDDQFSVERPDGSNFTLKIRSTKLEDSAMYFCASSPRGSMFNEQFFGPGTRLTVL.

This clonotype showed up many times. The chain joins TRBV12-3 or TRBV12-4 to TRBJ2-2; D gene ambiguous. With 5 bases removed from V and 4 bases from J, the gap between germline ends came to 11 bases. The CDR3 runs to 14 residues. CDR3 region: CASSLLTGTGELFF. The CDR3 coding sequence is TGTGCCAGCAGTCTCCTGACCGGCACCGGGGAGCTGTTTTTT.

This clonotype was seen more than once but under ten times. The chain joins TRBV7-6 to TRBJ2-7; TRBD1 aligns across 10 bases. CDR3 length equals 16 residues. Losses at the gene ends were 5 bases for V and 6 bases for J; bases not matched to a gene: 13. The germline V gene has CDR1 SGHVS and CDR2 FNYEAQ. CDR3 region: CASSRVRPGTGVEQYF. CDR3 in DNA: TGTGCCAGCAGCCGAGTTAGACCTGGGACAGGGGTCGAGCAGTACTTC. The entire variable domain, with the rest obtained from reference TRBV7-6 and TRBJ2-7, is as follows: GAGVSQSPRYKVTKRGQDVALRCDPISGHVSLYWYRQALGQGPEFLTYFNYEAQQDKSGLPNDRFSAERPEGSISTLTIQRTEQRDSAMYRCASSRVRPGTGVEQYFGPGTRLTVT.

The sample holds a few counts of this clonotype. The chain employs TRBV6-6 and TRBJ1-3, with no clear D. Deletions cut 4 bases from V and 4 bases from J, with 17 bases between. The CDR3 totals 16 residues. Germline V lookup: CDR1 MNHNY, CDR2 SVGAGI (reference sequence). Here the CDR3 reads CASSSLAAETGNTIYF. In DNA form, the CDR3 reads TGTGCCAGCAGTTCCCTCGCGGCAGAAACGGGAAACACCATATATTTT.

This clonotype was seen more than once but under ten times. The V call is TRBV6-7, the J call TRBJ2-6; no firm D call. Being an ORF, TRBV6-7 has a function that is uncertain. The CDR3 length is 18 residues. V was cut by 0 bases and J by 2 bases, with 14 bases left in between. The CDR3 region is CASSYSLVQTTGANVLTF. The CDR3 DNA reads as TGTGCCAGCAGTTACTCGTTAGTCCAAACTACTGGGGCCAACGTCCTGACTTTC.

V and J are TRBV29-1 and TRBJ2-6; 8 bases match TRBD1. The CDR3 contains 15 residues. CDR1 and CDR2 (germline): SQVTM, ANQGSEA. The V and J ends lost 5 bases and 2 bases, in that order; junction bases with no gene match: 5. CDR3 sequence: CSVQGQGTGANVLTF. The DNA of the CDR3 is TGCAGCGTTCAAGGACAGGGCACTGGGGCCAACGTCCTGACTTTC.

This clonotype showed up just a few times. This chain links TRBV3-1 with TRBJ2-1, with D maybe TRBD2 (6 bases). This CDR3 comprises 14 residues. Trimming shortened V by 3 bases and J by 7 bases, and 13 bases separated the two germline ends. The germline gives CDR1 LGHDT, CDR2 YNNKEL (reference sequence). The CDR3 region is CASSQDYRGNEQFF. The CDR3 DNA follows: TGTGCCAGCAGCCAGGACTATCGGGGAAATGAGCAGTTCTTC.

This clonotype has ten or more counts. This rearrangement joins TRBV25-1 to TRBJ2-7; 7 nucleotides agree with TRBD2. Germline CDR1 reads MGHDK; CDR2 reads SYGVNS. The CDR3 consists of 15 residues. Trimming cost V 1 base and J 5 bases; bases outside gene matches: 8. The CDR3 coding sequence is TGTGCCAGCAGTGAATGGAAGGGGAGGGAGGACGAGCAGTACTTC. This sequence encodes CASSEWKGREDEQYF.

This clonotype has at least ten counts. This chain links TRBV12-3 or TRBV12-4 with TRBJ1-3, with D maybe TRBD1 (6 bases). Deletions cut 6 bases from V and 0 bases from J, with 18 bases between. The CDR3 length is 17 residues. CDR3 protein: CASSRHDGGLSGNTIYF. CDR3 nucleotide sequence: TGTGCCAGCAGCCGTCACGATGGGGGGCTCTCTGGAAACACCATATATTTT.

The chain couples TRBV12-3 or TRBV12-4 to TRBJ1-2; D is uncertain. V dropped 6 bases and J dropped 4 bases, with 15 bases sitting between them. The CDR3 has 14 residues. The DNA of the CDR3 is TGTGCCAGCAGCTCTCGGACGAAGGGCTATGGCTACACCTTC. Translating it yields CASSSRTKGYGYTF.

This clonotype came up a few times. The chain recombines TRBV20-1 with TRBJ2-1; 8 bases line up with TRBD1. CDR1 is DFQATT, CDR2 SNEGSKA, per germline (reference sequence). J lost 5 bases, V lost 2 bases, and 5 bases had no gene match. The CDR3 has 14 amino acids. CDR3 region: CSARQGALNNEQFF. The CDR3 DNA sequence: TGCAGTGCTAGACAGGGGGCACTAAACAATGAGCAGTTCTTC.

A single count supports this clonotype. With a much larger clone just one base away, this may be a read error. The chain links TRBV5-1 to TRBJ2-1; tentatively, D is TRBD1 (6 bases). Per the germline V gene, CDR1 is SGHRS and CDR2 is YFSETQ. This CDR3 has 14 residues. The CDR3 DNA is TGCGCCAACAGCTTTGGACAGCTGGACAATGAGCAGTTCTTC. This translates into CANSFGQLDNEQFF.

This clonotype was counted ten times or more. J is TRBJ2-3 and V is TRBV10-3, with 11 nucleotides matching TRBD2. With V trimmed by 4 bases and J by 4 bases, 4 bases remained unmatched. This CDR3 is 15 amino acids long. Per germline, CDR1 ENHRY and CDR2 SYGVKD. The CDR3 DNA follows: TGTGCCATCAGTGGCCCTAGCGGGGGGCCAGATACGCAGTATTTT. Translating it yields CAISGPSGGPDTQYF.

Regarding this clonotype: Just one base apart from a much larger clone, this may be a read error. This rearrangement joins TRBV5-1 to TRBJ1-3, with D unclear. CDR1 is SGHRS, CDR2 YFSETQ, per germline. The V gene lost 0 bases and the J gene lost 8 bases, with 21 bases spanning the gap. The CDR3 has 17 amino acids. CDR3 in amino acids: CASSLVGSSADGDTIYF. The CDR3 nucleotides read TGCGCCAGCAGCTTGGTAGGATCTTCGGCGGATGGGGACACCATATATTTT.